This T cell receptor (beta chain) was captured in a study of T cell clonality in common variable immunodeficiency. Here immunoSEQ multiplex PCR was the method, and the copy in TCRdb shows in-frame clones only, minus some. Observed are some 44,000 clones, no singletons, with the top ten taking about 10%. In its sample, this clone was seen many times. Its cognate antigen is unknown. Study results and caveats: What drives increased CVID clonality needs T cell subpopulation sequencing. Repertoire-complication correlations in CVID were limited by patient heterogeneity.

This TCR came from a person aged 18 to 70 in good health. The sample comprised peripheral blood mononuclear cells.

The part of the CDR3 DNA that was read is TGTGCCAGCAGCTTAGGTCTAGCGAGGTCATACGAG. Translating gives CASSLGLARSYE. The whole CDR3 region reads CASSLGLARSYEQYF. The genes are TRBV7-2 and TRBJ2-7; TRBD2 is a possible D gene (6 bases). The CDR3 goes on 3 residues after the read ends, and that part is filled in from the germline J gene. The CDR3 is 15 amino acids. The ends were cut back, 1 base at V and 4 bases at J, with 14 bases in the middle. The germline gives CDR1 SGHTA, CDR2 FQGNSA.